This T cell receptor (beta chain) was obtained from a study of vaccination and CD4 T cells after COVID-19. Study in general: Collection of post-COVID samples occurred a median roughly 110 days after diagnosis, spanning a range of 35 to 161.

As for this clonotype: Its matching antigen is unknown.

CDR1 and CDR2 from the germline V gene are DFQATT and SNEGSKA (reference sequence). Trimming shortened V by 3 bases and J by 5 bases, and 11 bases separated the two germline ends. The CDR3 covers 13 residues. Regarding treatment: approximately 9-day PBMC culture with coronavirus spike peptide pools or control peptides (ViraFEST assay). Cultured CD4+ T-cell DNA underwent Oncomine TCR Beta short-read sequencing. One entry per CDR3 protein, called by TCRdb with MiXCR from the PCR reads. This table holds 11,000 or so distinct CDR3 sequences, around 60% found once. This sequence was found in a human donor who had recovered from COVID-19. This rearrangement joins TRBV20-1 to TRBJ1-5, with D perhaps TRBD1 (5 bases). Sequencing input: CD4+ T cells from blood, cultured in vitro. CDR3 sequence reads: CSARDIWDQPQHF. CDR3 nucleotide sequence: TGCAGTGCTAGGGACATTTGGGATCAGCCCCAGCATTTT.